This T cell receptor beta chain emerged from a study of T cells in Graves' hyperthyroidism and ophthalmopathy (dated 2019 in TCRdb). Turning to the overall study: Peripheral blood samples were taken at the time of initial diagnosis, prior to any treatment. TCR V-J signatures able to tell the groups apart were searched for in a discovery cohort of 100 or so patients, of whom over 40 had Graves' ophthalmopathy and about 60 had stable Graves' hyperthyroidism. Prospective prediction of ophthalmopathy was tested in an independent validation cohort consisting of about 20 hyperthyroidism patients and approximately 16 patients who later progressed to ophthalmopathy. The roughly 91 discovery patients were randomly divided into training and test sets at a 7:3 ratio. Thyroid tissue and blood T-cell repertoires from six or seven Graves' hyperthyroidism patients were also compared in the study. After sampling, hyperthyroidism patients received methimazole starting at 30 mg daily, and ophthalmopathy patients received high-dose intravenous methylprednisolone. TCR Vbeta CDR3 sequencing of 120 to 150 peripheral blood samples (fewer than 45 ophthalmopathy, 75 or so hyperthyroidism and some 17 progressor patients) is reported in the paper. Summary of the overall study and its limitations: Sample size was not statistically predetermined, and investigators were not blinded to group allocation. A 13 V-J signature model separated ophthalmopathy from stable hyperthyroidism, with around 90% sensitivity and roughly 81% specificity in cross-validation and 80%/75% in testing. Most expanded thyroid clonotypes (frequency above 0.001) were also detected in blood, a finding suggesting that blood repertoires may reflect thyroid immune responses. In validation, the model predicted progression to ophthalmopathy a median of about 6.8 months before onset, with around 70% sensitivity and almost 75% specificity.

The TCR beta CDR3 regions were amplified from RNA transcripts. For the first round of RT-PCR on the TCR CDR3, the HTBI primer set was used together with the Qiagen OneStep RT-PCR kit. A second multiplex PCR round built the libraries, followed by size selection and purification. Paired-end sequencing of the libraries was performed with 100 bp reads on an Illumina HiSeq2000. In the paper's pipeline: SOAPnuke was used to process the raw data, with reads discarded if the reads contained adapters or uncalled bases, had a mean Phred below 15, or lacked an exact constant-primer or identifier match. COPE v1.2.5 was used to merge high-quality paired reads, and clonotypes were defined as unique nucleotide sequences. MiTCR v1.1 was used to align the clonotypes against IMGT TRBV, TRBD and TRBJ reference segments. Analysis was restricted to V-J combinations with a frequency above 0.0001, which covered just over 98% of repertoires. A TCS score was defined as the ratio of F50 (clonal expansion) to E x V (chaos), with BLOSUM62-based TCRdist applied between CDR3 peptides within each V-J. Welch's t-statistics and random forest reduced 500 to 550 V-J features to some 14, which were used in a naive Bayes classifier (R e1071). The similarity between thyroid and blood repertoires was quantified using the Morisita-Horn index. In TCRdb, the public reads were trimmed at Q25 with fastp and aligned with MiXCR, with productive beta chains retained. All rows with the same CDR3 protein become a single entry with the most common DNA and genes. TCRdb's processing, not the study's, gives the V and J calls here. This sample lists roughly 61,000 distinct CDR3 sequences; roughly 58% were detected once. Together, the top ten hold 2.5% to 3.5% of the sample.

As regards this clonotype: Its antigen target is currently unknown. No base qualities exist here, and no much larger clone lies one base off it.

Including cysteine and phenylalanine, the CDR3 has 19 amino acids. The CDR3 DNA has 57 bases and is translated from base 1. V lost 5 bases and J lost 7 bases, and the count of bases not matched to a germline gene is 19. Taken from the germline V gene (reference sequence), the CDR1 and CDR2 loops are SEHNR and FQNEAQ. Moderately to severely active disease, a Clinical Activity Score of at least 3, a NOSPECS grade of at least 4, and a duration under 3 months were present in ophthalmopathy patients. Patients with uncontrolled infections, other autoimmune diseases, pregnancy or lactation were excluded. Diagnoses were based on clinical symptoms, serum thyroxine and TRAb, thyroid ultrasound and orbital computed tomography. PBMCs were isolated from more than 8 ml of fresh peripheral blood by Ficoll-Paque density gradient centrifugation. Total RNA was extracted with Trizol reagent, and quality was checked on an Agilent 2100 Bioanalyzer.

The chain is assembled from TRBV7-9 and TRBJ2-2; 10 bases in between match TRBD2. What was sequenced was blood. The clonotype was recovered from a woman aged 55-75 years with Graves' ophthalmopathy. The CDR3 here reads CASSVDGRGAGGRVGELFF. The nucleotides read TGTGCCAGCAGCGTTGATGGAAGGGGAGCGGGAGGGCGTGTCGGGGAGCTGTTTTTT.